A single sample gave rise to the 27 T cell receptor beta chains below, sequenced in a study of shared clonotypes between healthy human individuals. Sequenced by immunoSEQ multiplex PCR; TCRdb stores in-frame clones only, minus some. The sample contains 2,500,000 or so clones, under 95% of which appear only once. The sequenced material came from naive CD4+ T cells from PBMCs. Subset meaning: CD45RA+ positively selected. The receptors were gathered from a man between 18 and 35 years old in good health. Some clones in this sample may be carry-over from other donors' samples.

This chain joins TRBV6-6 and TRBJ1-1; TRBD1 is a possible D gene (6 bases). CDR3 length: 14 residues. Germline V gene data show CDR1 as MNHNY and CDR2 as SVGAGI (reference sequence). The V gene lost 4 bases and the J gene lost 3 bases, with 12 bases spanning the gap. Written as DNA, the CDR3 is TGTGCCAGCAGTTTTAGGGGGGCGGACACTGAAGCTTTCTTT. It translates to CASSFRGADTEAFF.

The chain links TRBV4-2 to TRBJ1-2; D not certain. From germline, CDR1 is LGHNA and CDR2 YNFKEQ. Trimming removed 6 bases from V and 3 bases from J, with 17 bases in between. This CDR3 is 15 amino acids long. The chain's CDR3 is CASRLGPTLDYGYTF. CDR3 DNA: TGTGCCAGCAGATTAGGGCCAACCCTGGACTATGGCTACACCTTC.

The chain's CDR3 is CASRTPGLLLGEQYF. As DNA, the CDR3 is TGTGCCAGCAGGACCCCTGGACTGCTACTGGGGGAGCAGTACTTC. The J gene is TRBJ2-7, the V gene TRBV7-8, with TRBD2 as a possible D gene (5 bases). The ends were cut back, 6 bases at V and 7 bases at J, with 22 bases in the middle. The CDR3 covers 15 residues. Germline lookup yields CDR1 SGHVS and CDR2 FQNEAQ.

The chain joins TRBV28 to TRBJ2-4; 7 bases fit TRBD2. Germline CDR1 reads MDHEN; CDR2 reads SYDVKM. This CDR3 has 17 amino acids. V shed 1 base, J shed 6 bases, and the junction held 12 bases outside the gene matches. CDR3 DNA sequence: TGTGCCAGCAGTTTATTGGGTATAGCGGGCCTGGCAAACATTCAGTACTTC. It is translated as CASSLLGIAGLANIQYF. The complete variable domain, with remaining parts taken from reference TRBV28 and TRBJ2-4, reads DVKVTQSSRYLVKRTGEKVFLECVQDMDHENMFWYRQDPGLGLRLIYFSYDVKMKEKGDIPEGYSVSREKKERFSLILESASTNQTSMYLCASSLLGIAGLANIQYFGAGTRLSVL.

The CDR3, as DNA: TGCGCCAGCAGCTTTCTCGGGACTAGGGAGACCCAGTACTTC. It specifies CASSFLGTRETQYF. The chain carries TRBV5-1 and TRBJ2-5; 8 bases line up with TRBD2. Germline V gene lookup returns CDR1 SGHRS and CDR2 YFSETQ. After removal of 2 bases from V and 5 bases from J, the junction contained 5 bases not matched to a gene. This CDR3 contains 14 residues.

The chain carries TRBV9 and TRBJ1-4; 10 positions match TRBD1. In germline, CDR1 is SGDLS, CDR2 YYNGEE. The CDR3 is 15 residues long. The V segment lost 4 bases and the J segment 8 bases; nucleotides outside the gene matches: 8. As DNA, the CDR3 is TGTGCCAGCAGCCCGGGACAGGGGCTGTTGGAAAAACTGTTTTTT. Translated, it gives CASSPGQGLLEKLFF.

The chain recombines TRBV19 with TRBJ2-3; the match to TRBD2 covers 14 bases. This CDR3 has 18 residues. After removal of 6 bases from V and 4 bases from J, the junction contained 12 bases not matched to a gene. Germline V CDR1 and CDR2: LNHDA, SQIVND (reference sequence). CDR3 bases: TGTGCCAGTAGGGGGGGACTAGCGGGAGCCCTCGGACCAGATACGCAGTATTTT. Amino acid sequence: CASRGGLAGALGPDTQYF.

This chain connects TRBV27 to TRBJ2-7; TRBD2 aligns across 7 bases. V trimming: 8 bases; J trimming: 0 bases; junction bases outside the gene matches: 4. The CDR3 has 13 residues. Germline-derived CDR1 and CDR2 are MNHEY and SMNVEV (reference sequence). The CDR3 DNA is TGTGCCAGCGCTAGCGGTGACTCCTACGAGCAGTACTTC. The encoded protein is CASASGDSYEQYF.

The rearrangement uses TRBV10-1 and TRBJ2-1; D gene unclear. V lost 1 base, J lost 6 bases, and 4 bases lay in between. The CDR3 has 12 residues. Germline loops: CDR1 WNHNN, CDR2 SYGVQD (reference sequence). The CDR3, as DNA: TGCGCCAGCAGTGAGTGGGGCAATGAGCAGTTCTTC. This codes for CASSEWGNEQFF.

This chain uses TRBV6-1 with TRBJ2-3; 8 nucleotides agree with TRBD2. V lost 6 bases and J lost 3; bases outside the gene matches: 8. In germline, CDR1 is MNHNS, CDR2 SASEGT. The CDR3 covers 15 residues. The DNA for the CDR3 is TGTGCCAGCAGCCGCGGGGGGCTAGGGACAGATACGCAGTATTTT. It specifies CASSRGGLGTDTQYF.

The chain joins TRBV2 to TRBJ2-7; weak D call: TRBD1 (6 bases). Germline V gene data show CDR1 as SNHLY and CDR2 as FYNNEI. The V gene lost 3 bases and the J gene lost 5 bases, with 11 bases spanning the gap. The CDR3 has 13 amino acids. The CDR3 region is CASSEVNRDEQYF. The CDR3 nucleotides read TGTGCCAGCAGTGAGGTTAACAGGGACGAGCAGTACTTC.

The chain couples TRBV20-1 to TRBJ2-1; D is ambiguous. V lost 6 bases and J 6 bases, leaving 9 bases between the germline ends. The CDR3 length is 11 residues. From germline, CDR1 is DFQATT and CDR2 SNEGSKA (reference sequence). CDR3 amino acids: CSATMANEQFF. The CDR3 nucleotides are TGCAGTGCAACAATGGCCAATGAGCAGTTCTTC.

The CDR3 region is CASSPRQGFGYTF. In DNA form, the CDR3 reads TGTGCCAGCTCACCCAGACAGGGGTTCGGCTACACCTTC. This chain links TRBV18 with TRBJ1-2, with 8 positions matching TRBD1. V lost 3 bases to trimming and J lost 8 bases; unmatched junction nucleotides: 5. Per germline, CDR1 KGHSH and CDR2 LQKENI. The CDR3 extends over 13 amino acids.

The V call is TRBV5-1, the J call TRBJ2-7; tentatively, D is TRBD2 (6 bases). The CDR3 is 15 amino acids. Germline CDR1 reads SGHRS; CDR2 reads YFSETQ. V was shortened by 4 bases and J by 2 bases, with 16 bases between the two germline ends. The chain's CDR3 is CASSLGGAEAYEQYF. CDR3 nucleotide sequence: TGCGCCAGCAGCCTCGGGGGAGCGGAAGCCTACGAGCAGTACTTC.

Concerning this clone itself: The identical CDR3 is also encoded by other nucleotide sequences in the sample. The rearrangement links TRBV5-1 to TRBJ2-3; 16 positions agree with TRBD2. The CDR3 loop spans 16 amino acids. Germline loops: CDR1 SGHRS, CDR2 YFSETQ. J gave up 5 bases and V 4 bases, and 4 bases lay outside the gene matches. For the CDR3, the DNA is TGCGCCAGCAGCCCCGGGACTAGCGGGAGGGGAGATACGCAGTATTTT. Translation gives CASSPGTSGRGDTQYF.

Here the CDR3 DNA reads TGCGCCAGCAGCCCTTACGGAGAAATGGAGACCCAGTACTTC. This codes for CASSPYGEMETQYF. This chain uses TRBV4-1 with TRBJ2-5, with unresolved D. V lost 4 bases, J lost 5 bases, and 14 bases lay in between. Germline CDR1 is MGHRA and CDR2 is YSYEKL. The CDR3 consists of 14 residues.

This chain uses TRBV4-1 with TRBJ2-7, with 7 bases lining up with TRBD2. In germline, CDR1 is MGHRA, CDR2 YSYEKL. J was trimmed by 3 bases and V by 1 base; bases with no gene match: 15. The CDR3 is made up of 18 amino acids. The CDR3 region is CASSQAAGMGGLHYEQYF. The DNA for the CDR3 is TGCGCCAGCAGCCAAGCAGCCGGAATGGGAGGGCTCCACTACGAGCAGTACTTC.

The chain uses TRBV6-1 and TRBJ2-1; TRBD1 matches at 7 bases. Germline V gives CDR1 MNHNS, CDR2 SASEGT. The ends lost 0 bases at V and 5 bases at J; junction bases unmatched: 4. The CDR3 is 15 residues long. The CDR3 sequence: CASSEAGGWNNEQFF. DNA for the CDR3: TGTGCCAGCAGTGAAGCAGGGGGCTGGAACAATGAGCAGTTCTTC.

This sequence joins TRBV11-3 and TRBJ2-1; the D is unclear. This CDR3 contains 13 residues. CDR1 and CDR2 from the germline V gene are SGHNT and YENEEA. V was pared by 0 bases and J by 9 bases, with 9 bases between. The CDR3 DNA is TGTGCCAGCAGCTTAGACAGGTGGGGTGAGCAGTTCTTC. Translation gives CASSLDRWGEQFF.

A single count supports this clone. The chain is built from TRBV28 and TRBJ2-2; 10 positions match TRBD1. The CDR3 is 15 amino acids. Germline V gene data show CDR1 as MDHEN and CDR2 as SYDVKM. The V and J ends lost 8 bases and 7 bases, in that order; junction bases with no gene match: 10. CDR3 protein: CASGKTGGRNGELFF. The CDR3 DNA sequence: TGTGCCAGCGGGAAGACAGGGGGCAGGAACGGGGAGCTGTTTTTT.

In its sample, this clone was seen once. The chain employs TRBV27 and TRBJ2-3, with TRBD2 matching over 8 bases. In germline, CDR1 is MNHEY, CDR2 SMNVEV (reference sequence). The CDR3 consists of 15 residues. Trimming at V came to 7 bases and at J to 3 bases, leaving 9 bases not matched to a gene. The CDR3 nucleotides are TGTGCCAGCACCGGGACTAGTCTTGGGACAGATACGCAGTATTTT. This translates into CASTGTSLGTDTQYF.

This clone showed up just once. The gene calls are TRBV2 and TRBJ2-5; a possible D gene is TRBD2 (5 bases). CDR3 length: 13 amino acids. Germline V gives CDR1 SNHLY, CDR2 FYNNEI. Trimming removed 3 bases from V and 7 bases from J, with 12 bases in between. CDR3: CASSDVSSGTQYF. For the CDR3, the DNA is TGTGCCAGCAGTGATGTATCGAGCGGGACCCAGTACTTC.

The chain uses TRBV12-5 and TRBJ2-3; 8 bases line up with TRBD2. Germline CDR1 reads LGHNT; CDR2 reads FRNRAP. Trimming cost V 6 bases and J 4 bases; bases outside gene matches: 9. CDR3 length: 15 residues. As DNA, the CDR3 is TGTGCTAGTGGATATGGGAGCGGGAGATCAGATACGCAGTATTTT. It translates to CASGYGSGRSDTQYF.

This clone was recorded once. The V gene is TRBV7-2, the J gene TRBJ1-4; D gene ambiguous. Germline V gene sequence: CDR1 SGHTA, CDR2 FQGNSA. V was trimmed by 3 bases and J by 5 bases, leaving 10 bases between them. This CDR3 has 14 amino acids. The CDR3 nucleotides read TGTGCCAGCAGCTTTTACAGCTACAATGAAAAACTGTTTTTT. The encoded protein is CASSFYSYNEKLFF.

The chain links TRBV6-5 to TRBJ1-2; no reliable D call. This CDR3 has 14 amino acids. CDR1 is MNHEY and CDR2 is SVGAGI in the germline V gene. Trimming left V 7 bases short and J 8 bases short, with 20 bases between. CDR3 nucleotides: TGTGCCAGCATCCCCCGGGGAAGGGATCACGGCTACACCTTC. Protein: CASIPRGRDHGYTF.

This chain connects TRBV2 to TRBJ2-5; tentatively, D is TRBD2 (5 bases). Trimming removed 2 bases from V and 5 bases from J, with 9 bases in between. CDR1 is SNHLY, CDR2 FYNNEI, per germline. CDR3 length: 13 amino acids. The CDR3: CASSENRGETQYF. The CDR3 bases are TGTGCCAGCAGTGAAAATCGCGGGGAGACCCAGTACTTC.

The J gene is TRBJ1-1, the V gene TRBV28; D is unclear. This CDR3 has 13 residues. In germline, CDR1 is MDHEN, CDR2 SYDVKM. The V gene lost 11 bases and the J gene lost 2 bases, with 15 bases spanning the gap. This CDR3 reads CAAKGSGNTEAFF. CDR3 DNA sequence: TGTGCCGCAAAGGGTTCTGGCAACACTGAAGCTTTCTTT. The full variable domain, its missing parts supplied by reference TRBV28 and TRBJ1-1, is DVKVTQSSRYLVKRTGEKVFLECVQDMDHENMFWYRQDPGLGLRLIYFSYDVKMKEKGDIPEGYSVSREKKERFSLILESASTNQTSMYLCAAKGSGNTEAFFGQGTRLTVV.